This T cell receptor (beta chain) was captured in a study of T cells after yellow fever vaccination. In the study overall: Each low-cell-number fraction was prepared by means of SMART-Seq v4 Ultra Low Input. Broader study findings: Most clones from primary vaccination resurfaced after the booster (around 95% CD4, approximately 87% CD8).

TCRdb itself ran the 5' RACE reads through MiXCR, one entry per CDR3 protein. The sample lists about 220,000 distinct CDR3 sequences, roughly 3% occurring once. This clonotype was picked up many times. Its antigen remains unidentified. The J segment lost 10 bases and the V segment lost 6 bases, leaving 11 bases of the junction unmatched. Germline-derived CDR1 and CDR2 are SNHLY and FYNNEI. The CDR3 sequence is 13 residues long. The TCR originated in a man aged 18 to 29 who received the YFV17D yellow fever vaccine. This sequence joins TRBV2 and TRBJ1-1, with TRBD1 identical over 7 bases. Sequenced here: CD4+ T cells sorted from PBMCs, sampled 10 days after the yellow fever booster vaccination. CDR3 DNA: TGTGCCAGCAGCACAGAGACAGGGAGTCCAGCTTTCTTT. Encoded protein: CASSTETGSPAFF.